Listed below are T cell receptor beta chains from one sample, sequenced in a study of T-cell memory formation after mild COVID-19. TCRdb fed the 5' RACE reads into MiXCR, producing one record per CDR3 protein. The sample contains 160,000 or so distinct CDR3 sequences, roughly 31% of which appear only once. Sequenced sample: PBMCs or a T cell subset sorted from them (not recorded which). These receptors all stem from an adult woman who had mild COVID-19 (a few samples of this study predate the infection). Cell type and time point are not known. Both conserved end residues are part of each CDR3. Fields, in order: V gene, D gene, clone size, J gene, CDR3 DNA, CDR3 protein. D genes are given only for firm matches. Some rows mark clone size as missing; the rest say once, few, many or name a class of expanded clone.

V gene: TRBV6-2/TRBV6-3; D gene: -; clone size: -; J gene: TRBJ2-2; CDR3 DNA: TGTGCCAGCAGCCAGCTGAGGGGCCGCGGCACCGGGGAGCTGTTTTTT; CDR3 protein: CASSQLRGRGTGELFF
V gene: TRBV30; D gene: -; clone size: few; J gene: TRBJ2-1; CDR3 DNA: TGTGCCTGGAGTGTAGGAGTACGGCATGAGCAGTTCTTC; CDR3 protein: CAWSVGVRHEQFF
V gene: TRBV12-5; D gene: -; clone size: -; J gene: TRBJ2-6; CDR3 DNA: TGTGCTAGTGGTTTGAGTGGGGCCAACGTCCTGACTTTC; CDR3 protein: CASGLSGANVLTF
V gene: TRBV7-2; D gene: -; clone size: few; J gene: TRBJ2-7; CDR3 DNA: TGTGCCAGCAGCTTAGCGTACTCAGGGACCTCCTACGAGCAGTACTTC; CDR3 protein: CASSLAYSGTSYEQYF
V gene: TRBV12-3/TRBV12-4; D gene: -; clone size: -; J gene: TRBJ1-2; CDR3 DNA: TGTGCCAGCAGTGCGGACTATGGCTACACCTTC; CDR3 protein: CASSADYGYTF
V gene: TRBV3-1; D gene: -; clone size: few; J gene: TRBJ2-7; CDR3 DNA: TGTGCCAGCAGCCATCCCTTGGCAAGGGACGAGCAGTACTTC; CDR3 protein: CASSHPLARDEQYF
V gene: TRBV4-1; D gene: TRBD2; clone size: few; J gene: TRBJ2-7; CDR3 DNA: TGTGCCAGCAGCCAAGGTACTAGCGGGGGATACGAGCAGTACTTC; CDR3 protein: CASSQGTSGGYEQYF
V gene: TRBV5-4; D gene: TRBD1; clone size: -; J gene: TRBJ2-3; CDR3 DNA: TGTGCCAGCAGCTCCCCAGGGGGCGGTGGGGCTACGCAGTATTTT; CDR3 protein: CASSSPGGGGATQYF
V gene: TRBV7-2; D gene: -; clone size: many; J gene: TRBJ2-1; CDR3 DNA: TGTGCCAGCAGCTTAGATCAGCTGAATGAGCAGTTCTTC; CDR3 protein: CASSLDQLNEQFF
V gene: TRBV20-1; D gene: TRBD1; clone size: few; J gene: TRBJ2-4; CDR3 DNA: TGCAGTGCTAGAGCCGACGGACAGGGTGGGGACATTCAGTACTTC; CDR3 protein: CSARADGQGGDIQYF
V gene: TRBV6-2/TRBV6-3; D gene: TRBD1; clone size: few; J gene: TRBJ2-2; CDR3 DNA: TGTGCCAGCAGGCCTTCGACAGGGGGCGGCTTGAACACCGGGGAGCTGTTTTTT; CDR3 protein: CASRPSTGGGLNTGELFF
V gene: TRBV7-6; D gene: -; clone size: few; J gene: TRBJ2-2; CDR3 DNA: TGTGCCAGCAGCCAATCGGGACGTATGAACACCGGGGAGCTGTTTTTT; CDR3 protein: CASSQSGRMNTGELFF
V gene: TRBV7-9; D gene: -; clone size: -; J gene: TRBJ2-7; CDR3 DNA: TGTGCCAGCAGCTTAGAACCGGCCTACGAGCAGTACTTC; CDR3 protein: CASSLEPAYEQYF
V gene: TRBV7-9; D gene: -; clone size: -; J gene: TRBJ2-7; CDR3 DNA: TGTGCCAGCAGCTTGAGCGGGACAGGTCACTACGAGCAGTACTTC; CDR3 protein: CASSLSGTGHYEQYF
V gene: TRBV7-3; D gene: TRBD2; clone size: few; J gene: TRBJ2-3; CDR3 DNA: TGTGCCAGCAGCTCAAGCAGGACTAGCGGGAGGGCGGAGGCAGATACGCAGTATTTT; CDR3 protein: CASSSSRTSGRAEADTQYF
V gene: TRBV20-1; D gene: TRBD2; clone size: -; J gene: TRBJ2-7; CDR3 DNA: TGCAGTGCTAGAGATTTTAGCGGGGGAACCTACGAGCAGTACTTC; CDR3 protein: CSARDFSGGTYEQYF
V gene: TRBV6-2/TRBV6-3; D gene: -; clone size: -; J gene: TRBJ1-6; CDR3 DNA: TGTGCCAGCAGTTACAGCCGGGCAGGAGCTTCACCCCTCCACTTT; CDR3 protein: CASSYSRAGASPLHF
V gene: TRBV20-1; D gene: -; clone size: -; J gene: TRBJ2-2; CDR3 DNA: TGCAGTGCTATTGACAGGTCTGGGGTCTACACCGGGGAGCTGTTTTTT; CDR3 protein: CSAIDRSGVYTGELFF
V gene: TRBV7-6; D gene: TRBD1; clone size: once; J gene: TRBJ2-7; CDR3 DNA: TGTGCCAGCAGCTCAGGACAGGGTTTACTTACCTACGAGCAGTACTTC; CDR3 protein: CASSSGQGLLTYEQYF
V gene: TRBV6-2/TRBV6-3; D gene: -; clone size: -; J gene: TRBJ2-7; CDR3 DNA: TGTGCCAGCAGCTCCTTGGACAGCCCAACCTACGAGCAGTACTTC; CDR3 protein: CASSSLDSPTYEQYF
V gene: TRBV5-1; D gene: TRBD1; clone size: once; J gene: TRBJ1-3; CDR3 DNA: TGCGCCAGCAGCCTTTACCCGGGACAGCGGATTGTCTCTGGAAACACCATATATTTT; CDR3 protein: CASSLYPGQRIVSGNTIYF
V gene: TRBV12-3/TRBV12-4; D gene: -; clone size: -; J gene: TRBJ2-1; CDR3 DNA: TGTGCCAGCAGTTTAGGGGACGGCCCCTACAATGAGCAGTTCTTC; CDR3 protein: CASSLGDGPYNEQFF
V gene: TRBV7-6; D gene: -; clone size: -; J gene: TRBJ2-7; CDR3 DNA: TGTGCCAGCAGCTTGGCACTAGCCCACGAGCAGTACTTC; CDR3 protein: CASSLALAHEQYF
V gene: TRBV7-7; D gene: -; clone size: few; J gene: TRBJ2-1; CDR3 DNA: TGTGCTAGCAGCTTAGTCGGGCACTCTGAGCAGTTCTTC; CDR3 protein: CASSLVGHSEQFF
V gene: TRBV27; D gene: TRBD1; clone size: few; J gene: TRBJ2-1; CDR3 DNA: TGTGCCAGCAGTTCCCCTGGGACAGGCATATACAATGAGCAGTTCTTC; CDR3 protein: CASSSPGTGIYNEQFF
V gene: TRBV18; D gene: -; clone size: few; J gene: TRBJ1-1; CDR3 DNA: TGTGCCAGCTCAGCGGGTGGTGCGAACACTGAAGCTTTCTTT; CDR3 protein: CASSAGGANTEAFF
V gene: TRBV7-6; D gene: TRBD1; clone size: -; J gene: TRBJ2-1; CDR3 DNA: TGTGCCAGCAGTATCAACAGGGGCGATGAGCAGTTCTTC; CDR3 protein: CASSINRGDEQFF
V gene: TRBV5-1; D gene: TRBD1; clone size: -; J gene: TRBJ2-7; CDR3 DNA: TGCGCCAGCAGCTTGGGCGGACAGGTTTCCTACGAGCAGTACTTC; CDR3 protein: CASSLGGQVSYEQYF
V gene: TRBV4-1; D gene: TRBD1; clone size: few; J gene: TRBJ1-5; CDR3 DNA: TGCGCCAGCAGCCAAGCTGAGGGGGCAGTCAATCAGCCCCAGCATTTT; CDR3 protein: CASSQAEGAVNQPQHF
V gene: TRBV18; D gene: TRBD1; clone size: few; J gene: TRBJ1-2; CDR3 DNA: TGTGCCAGCTCACCCCCGGGACAGAGAGATGGCTACACCTTC; CDR3 protein: CASSPPGQRDGYTF
V gene: TRBV29-1; D gene: -; clone size: -; J gene: TRBJ1-2; CDR3 DNA: TGCAGCGTTGAAGATCTAGAAAGGGACTATGGCTACACCTTC; CDR3 protein: CSVEDLERDYGYTF
V gene: TRBV12-3/TRBV12-4; D gene: TRBD1; clone size: many; J gene: TRBJ2-5; CDR3 DNA: TGTGCCAGCATGGGGTCCCCTACGAGGGGGCGGGAGACCCAGTACTTC; CDR3 protein: CASMGSPTRGRETQYF
V gene: TRBV5-1; D gene: -; clone size: -; J gene: TRBJ2-7; CDR3 DNA: TGCGCCAGCAGCCAGCCGGGTAGGCGGGACGAGCAGTACTTC; CDR3 protein: CASSQPGRRDEQYF
V gene: TRBV20-1; D gene: -; clone size: -; J gene: TRBJ1-1; CDR3 DNA: TGCAGTGCTAGTCCACTGGAGGGCGTCTATGGCACTGAAGCTTTCTTT; CDR3 protein: CSASPLEGVYGTEAFF
V gene: TRBV4-1; D gene: -; clone size: -; J gene: TRBJ2-7; CDR3 DNA: TGCGCCAGCAGCCAAGCTTCCAGGGACCTCACAGATATCTACGAGCAGTACTTC; CDR3 protein: CASSQASRDLTDIYEQYF
V gene: TRBV15; D gene: TRBD2; clone size: few; J gene: TRBJ2-5; CDR3 DNA: TGTGCCACCAGCCGGAGACTAGCGGGAGAGACCCAGTACTTC; CDR3 protein: CATSRRLAGETQYF